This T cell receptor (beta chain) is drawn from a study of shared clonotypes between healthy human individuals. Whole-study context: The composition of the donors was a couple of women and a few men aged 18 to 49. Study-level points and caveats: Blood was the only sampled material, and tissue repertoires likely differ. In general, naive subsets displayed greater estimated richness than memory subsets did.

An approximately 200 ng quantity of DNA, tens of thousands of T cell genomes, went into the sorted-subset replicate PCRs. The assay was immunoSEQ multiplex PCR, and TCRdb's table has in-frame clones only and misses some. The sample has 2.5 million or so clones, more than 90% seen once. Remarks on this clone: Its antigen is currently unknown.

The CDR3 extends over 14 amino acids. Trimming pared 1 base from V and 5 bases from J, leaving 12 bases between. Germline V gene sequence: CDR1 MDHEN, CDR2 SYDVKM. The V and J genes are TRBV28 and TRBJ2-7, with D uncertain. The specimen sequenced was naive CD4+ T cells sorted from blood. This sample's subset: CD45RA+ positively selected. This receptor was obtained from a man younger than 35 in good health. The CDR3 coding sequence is TGTGCCAGCAGTTTATCCCAGAGTGGGGACGAGCAGTACTTC. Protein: CASSLSQSGDEQYF.